A selection of T cell receptor beta chains follows, all from one sample in a study of T cells in Graves' hyperthyroidism and ophthalmopathy. MiXCR, applied by TCRdb to the multiplex PCR reads, yields one record per CDR3 protein. The table lists fewer than 700,000 distinct CDR3 sequences, approximately 17% of them singletons. The sequencing input was blood. Source of these receptors: a woman aged 18 to 35 with Graves' ophthalmopathy. CDR3s include the opening cysteine and the closing phenylalanine or tryptophan. A D gene is named only where the DNA matches it firmly.

D gene,V gene,CDR3 protein
TRBD1,TRBV28,CASSAPGGLTNGYTF
-,TRBV12-3/TRBV12-4,CASSPGSGGYTF
TRBD1,TRBV30,CAWDRVDNQPQHF
-,TRBV5-1,CASSFVTRGWSYEQYF
-,TRBV6-5,CASSPRGRGPTSGANVLTF
-,TRBV12-3/TRBV12-4,CASSAGPYEQYF
-,TRBV11-2,CASSFTGRENNSPLHF
TRBD2,TRBV5-1,CASSLVSGTSGMNEQFF
-,TRBV20-1,CSAALTVRGFNQPQHF
TRBD2,TRBV7-3,CASSLEISGRVTDTQYF
TRBD2,TRBV18,CASSRTSGSNYNEQFF
TRBD2,TRBV5-5,CASSPWTSGGNEQFF
-,TRBV6-5,CASSYGGRSYEQYF
-,TRBV7-3,CASSLEGFIGEQFF
-,TRBV6-2/TRBV6-3,CASSYGVVASTTDTQYF
TRBD1,TRBV7-3,CASSSWTGDGYTF
TRBD1,TRBV28,CASSLQGGTSPLHF
TRBD1,TRBV4-1,CASSQEGQNYGYTF
-,TRBV5-4,CASRKGGEVKETQYF
-,TRBV28,CASSGRNRDTSYTF
TRBD1,TRBV12-3/TRBV12-4,CASSPDRASNTGELFF
TRBD2,TRBV20-1,CSARTGGSGGGVDTQYF
-,TRBV24-1,CATSEGQVVDEQFF
TRBD2,TRBV5-1,CASSYDLAGDLETQYF
-,TRBV27,CASSLGAGQGNEQFF
-,TRBV20-1,CSASPINYGYTF
-,TRBV6-1,CASSERLVSYEQYF
TRBD1,TRBV11-2,CASSLQGQGYGYTF
-,TRBV5-5,CASSLQGSETQYF
-,TRBV28,CASSLYGRLESYTF
-,TRBV7-2,CASSFGSLGHSPLHF
-,TRBV6-4,CASSLSEVHNEQFF
-,TRBV5-1,CASSRRGGGGATYNEQFF
-,TRBV12-3/TRBV12-4,CASSLASSARDYGYTF
-,TRBV6-1,CASMDSGANVLTF
TRBD1,TRBV6-1,CASSDLTGYFTEAFF
-,TRBV7-9,CASSLVGIYEQYF
-,TRBV18,CASSPPRETQYF
TRBD1,TRBV11-2,CASSLNRGYLPLHF
-,TRBV27,CASKSSGGLIEDPLHF
-,TRBV12-3/TRBV12-4,CASTNSLPVLDGDTEAFF
TRBD1,TRBV3-1,CASSQGLRDSFYNEQFF
-,TRBV5-4,CASSSGTNDYGYTF
TRBD1,TRBV30,CAWTGQGAPPTYNEQFF
TRBD1,TRBV5-1,CASSLDRGNEKLFF
-,TRBV9,CASSVQGPNNSPLHF